The sequence of this TCR beta chain was determined in a study of sequential checkpoint blockade in melanoma. About the study: First-line arms were nivolumab then ipilimumab, or the reverse, randomized 1:1. After both sequences, patients received maintenance nivolumab.

Profiled with immunoSEQ multiplex PCR; TCRdb holds only in-frame clones, not every one. The sample has fewer than 25,000 clones; roughly 80% are singletons. The sample's treatment: randomized to nivolumab then ipilimumab (arm A) or the reverse (arm B). Patients had received no earlier DNA-damaging chemotherapy. PBMC sorting kept live CD3+CD8+ cells without CD19 or CD56. The CDR3 has 15 amino acids. V lost 3 bases and J lost 7; bases outside the gene matches: 7. Germline V lookup: CDR1 SGHRS, CDR2 YFSETQ. The chain links TRBV5-1 to TRBJ1-2; 12 bases are a match to TRBD1. The source was CD8+ T cells sorted from blood (inferred from file names), collected from a patient given nivolumab and ipilimumab in sequence. The sequence was collected from a human donor with melanoma. DNA for the CDR3: TGCGCCAGCAGCTCCACGGGACAGGGGGCGGGTGGCTACACCTTC. Encoded protein: CASSSTGQGAGGYTF.